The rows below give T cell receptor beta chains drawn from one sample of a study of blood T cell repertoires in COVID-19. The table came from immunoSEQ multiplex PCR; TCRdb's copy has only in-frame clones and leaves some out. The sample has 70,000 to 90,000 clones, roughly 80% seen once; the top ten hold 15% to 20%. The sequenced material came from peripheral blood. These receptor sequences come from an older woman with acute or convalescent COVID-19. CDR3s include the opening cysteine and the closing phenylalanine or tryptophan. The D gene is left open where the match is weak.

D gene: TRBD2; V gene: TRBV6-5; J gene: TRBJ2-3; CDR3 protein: CATSTSGTDTQYF
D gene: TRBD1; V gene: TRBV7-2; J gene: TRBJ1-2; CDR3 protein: CASSTTGVGGYTF
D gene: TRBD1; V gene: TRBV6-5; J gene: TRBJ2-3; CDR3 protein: CASSHRGNADTQYF
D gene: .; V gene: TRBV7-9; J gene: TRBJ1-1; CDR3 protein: CASESNAVMNTEAFF
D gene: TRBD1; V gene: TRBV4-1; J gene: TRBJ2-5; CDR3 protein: CASSPRGQGAETQYF
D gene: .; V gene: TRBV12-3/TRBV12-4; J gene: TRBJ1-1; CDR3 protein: CASSYITEAFF
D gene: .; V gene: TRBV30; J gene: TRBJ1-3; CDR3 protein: CAWSMTGYAIYF
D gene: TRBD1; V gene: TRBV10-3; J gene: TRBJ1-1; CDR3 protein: CAIRTGEGRTEAFF
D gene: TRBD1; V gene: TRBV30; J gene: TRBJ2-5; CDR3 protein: CAWSTTGGRETQYF
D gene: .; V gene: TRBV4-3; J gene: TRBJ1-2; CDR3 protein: CASSQDRENYGYTF
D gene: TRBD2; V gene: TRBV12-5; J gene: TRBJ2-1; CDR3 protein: CASGLITLAGGKNEQFF
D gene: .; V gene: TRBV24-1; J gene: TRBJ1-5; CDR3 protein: CATSDMQGYGYQPQHF
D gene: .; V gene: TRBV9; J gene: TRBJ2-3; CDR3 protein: CASSVTGIYTDTQYF
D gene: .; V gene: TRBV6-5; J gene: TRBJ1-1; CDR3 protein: CASSPEGNTEAFF
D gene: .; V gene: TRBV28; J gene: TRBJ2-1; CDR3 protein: CASWTADYNEQFF
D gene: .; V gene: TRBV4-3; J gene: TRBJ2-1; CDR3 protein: CASSQDGKGLRSNEQFF